The 5 T cell receptor beta chains below all came from one sample that was sequenced in a study of blood T cell repertoires in COVID-19. The repertoire was sequenced with immunoSEQ multiplex PCR; TCRdb's copy has only in-frame clones and lacks some. The data show about 130,000 clones, 60% to 85% seen once. Sequenced: peripheral blood. All receptors come from a man at least 80 years old with acute or convalescent COVID-19.

The table lists this clone with a count of one. CDR3 region: CASSPRTGELFF. Here the CDR3 DNA reads TGTGCCAGCTCACCGCGTACCGGGGAGCTGTTTTTT. V and J are TRBV18 and TRBJ2-2; no firm D call. The CDR3 length is 12 residues. Trimming cost V 3 bases and J 5 bases, with 4 bases left between them. Germline-derived CDR1 and CDR2 are KGHSH and LQKENI.

This rearrangement joins TRBV6-5 to TRBJ2-1, with TRBD2 as a possible D gene (6 bases). The CDR3 has 15 residues. Germline loops: CDR1 MNHEY, CDR2 SVGAGI. With 6 bases removed from V and 5 bases from J, the gap between germline ends came to 17 bases. CDR3 sequence (DNA): TGTGCCAGCAGGTGGGACTCCCAATTAAACAATGAGCAGTTCTTC. This sequence encodes CASRWDSQLNNEQFF.

CDR3 in amino acids: CASSYMEGNQPQHF. The CDR3 DNA reads as TGTGCCAGCAGTTACATGGAGGGCAATCAGCCCCAGCATTTT. This chain connects TRBV6-5 to TRBJ1-5; D is unresolved. This CDR3 region has 14 residues. Germline CDR1 is MNHEY and CDR2 is SVGAGI. Trimming shortened V by 2 bases and J by 2 bases, and 7 bases separated the two germline ends.

This rearrangement joins TRBV5-1 to TRBJ2-3, with TRBD2 matching over 9 bases. The CDR3 runs 16 residues. V was pared by 0 bases and J by 2 bases, with 4 bases of the junction left unmatched. In germline, CDR1 is SGHRS, CDR2 YFSETQ. The CDR3 protein is CASSLDLAGNTDTQYF. The CDR3 nucleotides read TGCGCCAGCAGCTTGGATCTAGCGGGGAACACAGATACGCAGTATTTT. The whole variable domain, remainder taken from reference TRBV5-1 and TRBJ2-3, is KAGVTQTPRYLIKTRGQQVTLSCSPISGHRSVSWYQQTPGQGLQFLFEYFSETQRNKGNFPGRFSGRQFSNSRSEMNVSTLELGDSALYLCASSLDLAGNTDTQYFGPGTRLTVL.

The chain recombines TRBV28 with TRBJ1-2; 7 bases align to TRBD1. CDR3 size: 11 residues. V lost 11 bases, J lost 6 bases, and 6 bases stayed unmatched. Germline V gives CDR1 MDHEN, CDR2 SYDVKM. The CDR3 loop is CACRGGNGYTF. In nucleotides, the CDR3 is TGTGCCTGCCGAGGGGGCAATGGCTACACCTTC.